These T cell receptor beta chains were read from a single sample in a study of read filtering for tumor transcriptome and immune sequencing. MiXCR was run by TCRdb on the reads, yielding one entry per CDR3 protein. The repertoire consists of 15,000 to 20,000 distinct CDR3 sequences, with over 20% occurring once and the leading ten covering about 25%. The specimen sequenced was a population of CD138-negative cells sorted from bone marrow. The receptors originated from a donor at least 40 years old with multiple myeloma. CDR3s include the opening cysteine and the closing phenylalanine or tryptophan. Where a row states a size, it is once, few, many or the class of an expanded clone; other rows omit it.

cdr3_length j_call v_call clone_size cdr3_aa
15 TRBJ2-1 TRBV29-1 NA CSAKGRQVQDNEQFF
15 TRBJ1-4 TRBV20-1 many CSATADSATNEKLFF
14 TRBJ2-1 TRBV19 NA CASSIGSGRNEQFF
16 TRBJ2-3 TRBV25-1 many CASSEQGPTKVDTQYF
15 TRBJ1-5 TRBV20-1 NA CSALTGQGSNQPQHF
19 TRBJ2-1 TRBV5-1 medium-sized CASSLAPLSGTNSYNEQFF
13 TRBJ2-1 TRBV29-1 many CSVEVTPQGEQFF
12 TRBJ2-1 TRBV4-3 NA CASSQVFGEQFF
16 TRBJ2-7 TRBV5-1 few CASSPEGQLNSYEQYF
13 TRBJ2-7 TRBV3-1 NA CASSQAGYYEQYF
12 TRBJ2-5 TRBV16 many CASSRDRETQYF
13 TRBJ1-1 TRBV27 many CASSRGRGTEAFF
14 TRBJ2-1 TRBV7-3 few CAKALREGRNEQFF
13 TRBJ2-1 TRBV4-2 many CASSQRPYNEQFF
14 TRBJ2-3 TRBV20-1 many CSARVASGSDTQYF
12 TRBJ2-3 TRBV18 many CASSPDRDTQYF
12 TRBJ1-4 TRBV29-1 many CSVAGIGEKLFF
13 TRBJ1-1 TRBV3-1 NA CASSQEGMGSTFF
14 TRBJ2-5 TRBV6-2/TRBV6-3 NA CASSGTGSQETQYF
16 TRBJ2-6 TRBV7-3 many CASSQGTSSGANVLTF
13 TRBJ1-1 TRBV29-1 many CSVERGLNTEAFF
15 TRBJ2-1 TRBV15 few CATSIRREGLHEQFF
12 TRBJ2-7 TRBV2 NA CASSGGTYEQYF
16 TRBJ2-1 TRBV25-1 many CASSVSFSGSIGEQFF
15 TRBJ2-7 TRBV6-6 many CASSAPGQGAREQYF
15 TRBJ2-1 TRBV2 medium-sized CASSEGRDSYNEQFF
14 TRBJ2-1 TRBV29-1 medium-sized CSVGGGGSYNEQFF
16 TRBJ1-1 TRBV28 NA CASRYYGTGRKTEAFF
17 TRBJ2-7 TRBV4-2 NA CASSQDLTPGGDYEQYF
12 TRBJ2-7 TRBV29-1 few CSVVAGSGEQYF
15 TRBJ2-3 TRBV28 few CASSLRGVTTDTQYF
14 TRBJ2-2 TRBV9 few CASSGRQYTGELFF
13 TRBJ2-2 TRBV15 medium-sized CATSSWLAGELFF
15 TRBJ2-2 TRBV28 many CASSLIGPQPGELFF